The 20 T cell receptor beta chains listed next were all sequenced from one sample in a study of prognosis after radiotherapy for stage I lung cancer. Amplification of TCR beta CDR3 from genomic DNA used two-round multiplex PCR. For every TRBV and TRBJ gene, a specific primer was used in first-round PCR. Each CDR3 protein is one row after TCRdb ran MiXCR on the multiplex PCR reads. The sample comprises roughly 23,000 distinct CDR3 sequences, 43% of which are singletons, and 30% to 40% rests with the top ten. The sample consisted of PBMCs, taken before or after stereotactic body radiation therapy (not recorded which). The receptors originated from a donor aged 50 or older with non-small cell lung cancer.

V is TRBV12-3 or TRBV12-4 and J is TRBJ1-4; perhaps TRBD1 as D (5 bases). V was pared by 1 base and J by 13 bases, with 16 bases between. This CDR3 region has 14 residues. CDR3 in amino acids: CASSLVGSPGGLFF. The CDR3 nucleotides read TGTGCCAGCAGTTTAGTCGGCTCCCCTGGGGGACTGTTTTTT.

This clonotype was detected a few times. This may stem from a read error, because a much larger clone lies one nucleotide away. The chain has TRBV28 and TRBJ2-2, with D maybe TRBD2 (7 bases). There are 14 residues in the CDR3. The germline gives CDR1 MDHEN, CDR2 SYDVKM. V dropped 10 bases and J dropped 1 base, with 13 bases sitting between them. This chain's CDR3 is CATFRGGNTGELFF. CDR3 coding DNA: TGTGCCACCTTTAGGGGGGGGAACACCGGGGAGCTGTTTTTT.

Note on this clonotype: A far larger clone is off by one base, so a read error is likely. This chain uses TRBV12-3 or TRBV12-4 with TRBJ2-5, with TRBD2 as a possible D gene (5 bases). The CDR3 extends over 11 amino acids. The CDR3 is CASKEENEHFF. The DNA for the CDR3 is TGTGCCAGCAAGGAGGAGAATGAGCATTTCTTC.

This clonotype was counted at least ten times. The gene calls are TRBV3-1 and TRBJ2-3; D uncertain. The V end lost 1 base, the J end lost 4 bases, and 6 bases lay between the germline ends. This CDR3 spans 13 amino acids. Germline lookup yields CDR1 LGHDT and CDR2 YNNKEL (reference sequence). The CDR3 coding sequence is TGTGCCAGCAGCCAAGGTCTCGCAGATACGCAGTATTTT. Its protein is CASSQGLADTQYF.

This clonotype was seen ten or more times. Here the CDR3 DNA reads TGTGCCACCAGTGACCCCGTGTCCTACGAGCAGTACTTC. This encodes CATSDPVSYEQYF. The chain carries TRBV24-1 and TRBJ2-7; D gene uncertain. This CDR3 region has 13 residues. The germline V gene has CDR1 KGHDR and CDR2 SFDVKD. Trimming shortened V by 4 bases and J by 1 base, and 7 bases separated the two germline ends.

The CDR3 region has the DNA TGTGCCAGCAGCCTAGGGGGGGTCTCTGAGCCCCAGCATTTT. This gives the protein CASSLGGVSEPQHF. This chain joins TRBV6-2 or TRBV6-3 and TRBJ1-5, with a weak D call TRBD1 (6 bases). The CDR3 sequence is 14 residues long. Germline V gene lookup returns CDR1 MNHEY and CDR2 SVGEGT. Between the trimmed V and J ends, which lost 6 bases and 8 bases, there was a span of 17 bases.

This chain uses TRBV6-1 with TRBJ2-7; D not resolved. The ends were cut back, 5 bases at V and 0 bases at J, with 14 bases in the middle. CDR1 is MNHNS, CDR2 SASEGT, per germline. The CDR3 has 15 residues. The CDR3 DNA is TGTGCCAGCAGTCAGATAGGACGGCCCTCCTACGAGCAGTACTTC. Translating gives CASSQIGRPSYEQYF.

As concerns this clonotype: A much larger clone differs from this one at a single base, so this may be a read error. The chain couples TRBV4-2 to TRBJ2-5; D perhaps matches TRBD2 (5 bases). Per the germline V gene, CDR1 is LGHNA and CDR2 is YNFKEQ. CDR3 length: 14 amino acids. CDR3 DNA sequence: TGTGTCAGCAGCCAAGATTGGTCGGGGGAGACCCAGTACTTC. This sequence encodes CVSSQDWSGETQYF.

The CDR3 region is CASSFRLAGGKQFF. CDR3 nucleotide sequence: TGTGCCAGCAGCTTTAGGCTAGCGGGAGGTAAGCAGTTCTTC. The gene calls are TRBV7-2 and TRBJ2-1; TRBD2 aligns across 11 bases. Germline V gives CDR1 SGHTA, CDR2 FQGNSA. The CDR3 length is 14 residues. V trimming: 3 bases; J trimming: 11 bases; junction bases outside the gene matches: 6.

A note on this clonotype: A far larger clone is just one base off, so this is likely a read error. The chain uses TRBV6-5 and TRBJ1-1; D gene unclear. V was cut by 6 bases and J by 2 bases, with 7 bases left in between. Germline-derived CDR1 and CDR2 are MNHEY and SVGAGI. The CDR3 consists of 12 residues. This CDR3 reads CASRPINTEAFF. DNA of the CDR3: TGTGCCAGCAGACCTATTAACACTGAAGCTTTCTTT.

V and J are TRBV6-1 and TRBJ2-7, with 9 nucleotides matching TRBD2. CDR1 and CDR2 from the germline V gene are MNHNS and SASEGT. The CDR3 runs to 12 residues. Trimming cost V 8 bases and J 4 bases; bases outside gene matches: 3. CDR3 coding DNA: TGTGCCAGCGAGCTAGCGGGGTACGAGCAGTACTTC. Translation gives CASELAGYEQYF.

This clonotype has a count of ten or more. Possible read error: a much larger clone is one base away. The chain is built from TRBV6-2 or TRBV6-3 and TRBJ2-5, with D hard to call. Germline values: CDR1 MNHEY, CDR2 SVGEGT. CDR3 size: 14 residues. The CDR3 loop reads CASNYKTGLETQYF. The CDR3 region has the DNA TGTGCCAGCAATTACAAAACTGGCCTGGAGACCCAGTACTTC.

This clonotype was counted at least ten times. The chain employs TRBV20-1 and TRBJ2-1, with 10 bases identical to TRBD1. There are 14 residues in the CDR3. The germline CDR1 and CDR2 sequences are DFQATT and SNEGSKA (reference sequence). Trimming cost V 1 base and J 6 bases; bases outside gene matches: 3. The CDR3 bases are TGCAGTGCTAGAGGGGACAGGGGAATCAATGAGCAGTTCTTC. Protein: CSARGDRGINEQFF.

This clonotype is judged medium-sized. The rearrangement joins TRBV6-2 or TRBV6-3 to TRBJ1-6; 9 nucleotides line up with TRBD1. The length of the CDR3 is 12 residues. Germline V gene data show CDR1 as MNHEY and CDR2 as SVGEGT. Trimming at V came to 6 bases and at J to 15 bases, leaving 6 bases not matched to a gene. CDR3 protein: CASRRTGVDLHF. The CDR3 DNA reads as TGTGCCAGCAGAAGGACAGGGGTGGACCTCCACTTT.

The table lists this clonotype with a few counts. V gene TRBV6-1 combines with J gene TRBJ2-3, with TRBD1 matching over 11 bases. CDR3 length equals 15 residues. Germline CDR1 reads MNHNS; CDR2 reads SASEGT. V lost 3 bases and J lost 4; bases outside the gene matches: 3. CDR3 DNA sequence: TGTGCCAGCAGTGACTCGGGACAGGGGGCAGATACGCAGTATTTT. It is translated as CASSDSGQGADTQYF.

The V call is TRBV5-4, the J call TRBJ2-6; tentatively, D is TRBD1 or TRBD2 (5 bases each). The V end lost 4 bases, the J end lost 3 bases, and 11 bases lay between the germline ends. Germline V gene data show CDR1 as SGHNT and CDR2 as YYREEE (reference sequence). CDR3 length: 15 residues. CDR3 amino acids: CASSIEGFGANVLTF. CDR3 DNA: TGTGCCAGCAGCATCGAGGGGTTTGGGGCCAACGTCCTGACTTTC.

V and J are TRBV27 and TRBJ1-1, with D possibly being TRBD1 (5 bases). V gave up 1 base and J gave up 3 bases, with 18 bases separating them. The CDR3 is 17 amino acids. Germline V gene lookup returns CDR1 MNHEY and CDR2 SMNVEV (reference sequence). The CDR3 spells CASSLWGVMGLDTEAFF. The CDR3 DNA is TGTGCCAGCAGTTTATGGGGAGTTATGGGGCTGGACACTGAAGCTTTCTTT.

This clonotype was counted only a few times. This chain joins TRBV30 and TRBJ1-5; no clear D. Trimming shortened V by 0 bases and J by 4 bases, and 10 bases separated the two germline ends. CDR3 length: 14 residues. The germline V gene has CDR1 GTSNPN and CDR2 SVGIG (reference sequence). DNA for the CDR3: TGTGCCTGGAGTGTAGATATGGGGAATCAGCCCCAGCATTTT. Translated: CAWSVDMGNQPQHF.

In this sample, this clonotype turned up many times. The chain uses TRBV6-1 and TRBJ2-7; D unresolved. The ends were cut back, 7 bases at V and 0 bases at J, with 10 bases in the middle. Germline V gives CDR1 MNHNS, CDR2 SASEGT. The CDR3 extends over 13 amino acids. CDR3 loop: CASIQKGSYEQYF. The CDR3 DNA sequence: TGTGCCAGCATTCAGAAGGGCTCCTACGAGCAGTACTTC.

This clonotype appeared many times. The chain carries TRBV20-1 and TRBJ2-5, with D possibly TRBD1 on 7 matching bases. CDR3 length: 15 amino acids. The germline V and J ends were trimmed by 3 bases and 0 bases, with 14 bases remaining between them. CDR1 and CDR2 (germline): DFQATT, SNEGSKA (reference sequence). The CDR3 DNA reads TGCAGTGCTAGTCGGCAGGGGGGATACCAAGAGACCCAGTACTTC. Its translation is CSASRQGGYQETQYF.